The 11 T cell receptor beta chains below were found in one sample sequenced in a study of cytomegalovirus exposure and HLA in healthy donors. This PCR relied on a set of 60 Vbeta primers and 13 Jbeta primers. The protocol was immunoSEQ multiplex PCR, while the TCRdb copy is restricted to in-frame clones and leaves out a portion. The sample includes about 150,000 clones, approximately 61% of them seen just once. Sample: PBMCs. These receptors were collected from a human donor in good health.

V gene TRBV11-1 combines with J gene TRBJ2-7; 7 positions agree with TRBD1. This CDR3 is built from 18 residues. CDR1 is SGHAT and CDR2 is FQDESV in the germline V gene (reference sequence). The J segment lost 3 bases and the V segment lost 1 base, leaving 15 bases of the junction unmatched. Written as DNA, the CDR3 is TGTGCCAGCAGCTTAGGTCTTAGGCTCGGGACAGACCACTACGAGCAGTACTTC. Translating it yields CASSLGLRLGTDHYEQYF.

The chain has TRBV25-1 and TRBJ2-5; possibly TRBD1 for D (5 bases). Trimming removed 7 bases from V and 4 bases from J, with 19 bases in between. The CDR3 length is 15 residues. CDR1 and CDR2 from the germline V gene are MGHDK and SYGVNS. CDR3 region: CASIGVGSRGETQYF. In DNA form, the CDR3 reads TGTGCCAGCATAGGCGTCGGCTCAAGGGGAGAGACCCAGTACTTC.

J is TRBJ2-3 and V is TRBV7-3; D might be TRBD2 (5 bases). Deletions cut 5 bases from V and 4 bases from J, with 10 bases between. The CDR3 consists of 13 residues. CDR1 is SGHTA and CDR2 is FQGTGA in the germline V gene. The CDR3 DNA reads as TGTGCCAGCAGCGAGGGTTGGGCAGATACGCAGTATTTT. Amino acids: CASSEGWADTQYF.

This sequence joins TRBV14 and TRBJ2-2; 8 bases align to TRBD2. The length of the CDR3 is 15 residues. Per germline, CDR1 SGHDN and CDR2 FVKESK. V lost 4 bases to trimming and J lost 4 bases; unmatched junction nucleotides: 5. The CDR3 DNA is TGTGCCAGCAGCCGCGGGGGGATTGGCACCGGGGAGCTGTTTTTT. As protein: CASSRGGIGTGELFF.

This clone was detected a few times. J is TRBJ1-1 and V is TRBV2; TRBD1 might be the D (5 bases). CDR3 length: 13 residues. Germline assignment: CDR1 SNHLY and CDR2 FYNNEI. Between the trimmed V and J ends, which lost 7 bases and 3 bases, there was a span of 12 bases. DNA of the CDR3: TGTGCCAGCAAGGGACTCGGGGACACTGAAGCTTTCTTT. Encoded protein: CASKGLGDTEAFF.

This chain uses TRBV5-1 with TRBJ2-4; unclear D gene. This CDR3 contains 16 residues. Trimming pared 0 bases from V and 0 bases from J, leaving 10 bases between. CDR1 and CDR2 (germline): SGHRS, YFSETQ. This chain's CDR3 is CASSLEAGLAKNIQYF. As DNA, the CDR3 is TGCGCCAGCAGCTTGGAGGCAGGTCTAGCCAAAAACATTCAGTACTTC.

The V call is TRBV6-1, the J call TRBJ2-5; 10 bases match TRBD1. Trimming took 6 bases from V and 5 from J; bases not matched to a gene: 6. The CDR3 contains 14 residues. Germline lookup yields CDR1 MNHNS and CDR2 SASEGT. For the CDR3, the DNA is TGTGCCAGCAGCTGGGACAGGGGAGGCGAGACCCAGTACTTC. This sequence encodes CASSWDRGGETQYF.

The genes are TRBV5-4 and TRBJ2-5; 8 positions agree with TRBD1. The CDR3 contains 15 residues. V gave up 4 bases and J gave up 4 bases; unmatched junction bases: 9. Germline CDR1 and CDR2: SGHNT and YYREEE (reference sequence). CDR3 DNA: TGTGCCAGCAGCCCCACCCAGGGGGCTGGAGAGACCCAGTACTTC. Residues: CASSPTQGAGETQYF.

V and J are TRBV10-2 and TRBJ2-7, with a weak D call TRBD2 (6 bases). The CDR3 runs to 14 residues. Trimming removed 3 bases from V and 4 bases from J, with 13 bases in between. Germline loops: CDR1 WSHSY, CDR2 SAAADI. This CDR3 is CASSEGGTTYEQYF. In DNA, the CDR3 is TGCGCCAGCAGTGAAGGCGGGACCACGTACGAGCAGTACTTC.

This sequence joins TRBV28 and TRBJ2-5, with TRBD2 identical over 7 bases. The CDR3 loop spans 11 amino acids. Trimming took 6 bases from V and 11 from J; bases not matched to a gene: 6. Germline V gene sequence: CDR1 MDHEN, CDR2 SYDVKM. The CDR3 sequence: CASRTGREQYF. CDR3 nucleotides: TGTGCCAGCAGGACCGGGCGGGAGCAGTACTTC.

V and J are TRBV28 and TRBJ2-7; 7 nucleotides align to TRBD2. V lost 5 bases to trimming and J lost 4 bases; unmatched junction nucleotides: 11. The length of the CDR3 is 15 residues. Germline V gene sequence: CDR1 MDHEN, CDR2 SYDVKM. CDR3 nucleotide sequence: TGTGCCAGCAGTCGTACCCGGGACTACCGTTACGAGCAGTACTTC. This sequence encodes CASSRTRDYRYEQYF.